The TCR beta chain described here comes from a study of shared clonotypes between healthy human individuals. On this clone: The same CDR3 can be traced to other DNA sequences in this sample.

TCRdb's copy holds only in-frame clones and misses some; the assay was immunoSEQ multiplex PCR. This sample has some 2 million clones, with around 96% found just once. This CDR3 region has 12 residues. V was cut by 5 bases and J by 2 bases, with 6 bases left in between. Germline V gene sequence: CDR1 SGHDT, CDR2 YYEEEE. CD8 cells regarded as naive lacked CD45RO, were positively chosen for CCR7, and omitted terminally differentiated effector memory CD45RA+ cells. Donors comprised only Caucasian adults living in Nashville, Tennessee. The origin of this receptor is a man between 18 and 35 years old in good health. Sequencing used naive CD8+ T cells sorted from blood. The chain joins TRBV5-6 to TRBJ2-3; no reliable D call. CDR3 amino acids: CASSRYTDTQYF. The CDR3 coding sequence is TGTGCCAGCAGTCGATACACAGATACGCAGTATTTT.